This TCR beta chain was captured in a study of blood T cell repertoires in COVID-19 (dated by TCRdb to about 2020). Background on the whole study: Samples from collaborators originated in the United States, Italy and Spain and spanned both the acute and convalescent phases of COVID-19. A de-identified subject ID, COVID-19 status, age in years and sex were almost always included in the sample metadata. The prospective study material was composed of cDNA or gDNA derived from T cells, B-cell-depleted T cells, or PBMCs. The repertoires were released in a freely available public database meant as a resource for research on the immune response to SARS-CoV-2. Deeply sampled blood TCRbeta repertoires from subjects exposed to, actively infected with, or recovered from COVID-19 were included in the dataset. Samples were obtained from the ongoing ImmuneRACE study (first 160 participants) and from some 1,200 subjects provided by 6 global collaborators. HLA class I and class II types, where available, came from metadata supplied by the sample provider rather than from assay-based typing.

TCRbeta CDR3 regions were amplified from genomic DNA using the immunoSEQ Assay, a bias-controlled multiplex PCR. On the authors' methods: The number of nucleated cells in each sample was estimated from the amplification of reference gene primers within the assay. Sequence reads were collapsed and filtered to measure the absolute abundance of every unique TCRbeta CDR3 rearrangement. For each sample, productive Simpson clonality was calculated as the square root of Simpson's diversity index across productive rearrangements. The table comes from immuneACCESS by way of TCRdb, which keeps in-frame sequences with V and J called. Part of the clones is missing from these tables; in studies checked, under half for an unresolved V gene and the rest for unknown reasons. That table is the source of V, J and clone size, and D and trimming were worked out from the DNA. A total of around 340,000 clones appear in this sample, 80% to 90% of them only once. Roughly 4.2% of the sample goes to the ten largest clones.

What the research found in general, with its limitations: The quantity of clinical and demographic metadata differed by source and by participant and was supplied without curation.

Comments on this clone: Its antigen is still unknown. No qualities accompany the bases; no much larger clone lies one base away.

At the junction V is shortened by 4 bases and J by 4 bases; bases outside the gene matches: 4. From the cysteine through the phenylalanine, the CDR3 covers 14 amino acids. The read is trimmed to its CDR3 DNA, 42 bases read in frame from base 1. For CDR1 and CDR2, the germline V gene lists SNHLY and FYNNEI. Participants in the prospective study were aged 18 to 89 years, lived in under 30 United States geographic areas, and enrolled through a virtual design. In the prospective study, participants were assigned to cohorts based on the clinical history participants reported in a screening survey and a study questionnaire. Mobile phlebotomists in the prospective study collected whole blood, serum and a nasopharyngeal or oropharyngeal swab from every participant. Prospective study participants could optionally give additional blood draws and questionnaires over a 2-month period. Prospective study blood samples were shipped either frozen or at room temperature before DNA extraction.

This TCR was sampled from a woman in her thirties or forties with acute COVID-19. Sequenced: PBMCs or T cells enriched from blood (not recorded which). In this chain, TRBV2 is recombined with TRBJ1-5; 7 bases in between match TRBD1. The DNA is TGTGCCAGCAGTGCCGACAGGGTTAATCAGCCCCAGCATTTT. This encodes CASSADRVNQPQHF. With the portions outside the CDR3 filled from the reference TRBV2 and TRBJ1-5 genes, the complete variable region becomes EPEVTQTPSHQVTQMGQEVILRCVPISNHLYFYWYRQILGQKVEFLVSFYNNEISEKSEIFDDQFSVERPDGSNFTLKIRSTKLEDSAMYFCASSADRVNQPQHFGDGTRLSIL.